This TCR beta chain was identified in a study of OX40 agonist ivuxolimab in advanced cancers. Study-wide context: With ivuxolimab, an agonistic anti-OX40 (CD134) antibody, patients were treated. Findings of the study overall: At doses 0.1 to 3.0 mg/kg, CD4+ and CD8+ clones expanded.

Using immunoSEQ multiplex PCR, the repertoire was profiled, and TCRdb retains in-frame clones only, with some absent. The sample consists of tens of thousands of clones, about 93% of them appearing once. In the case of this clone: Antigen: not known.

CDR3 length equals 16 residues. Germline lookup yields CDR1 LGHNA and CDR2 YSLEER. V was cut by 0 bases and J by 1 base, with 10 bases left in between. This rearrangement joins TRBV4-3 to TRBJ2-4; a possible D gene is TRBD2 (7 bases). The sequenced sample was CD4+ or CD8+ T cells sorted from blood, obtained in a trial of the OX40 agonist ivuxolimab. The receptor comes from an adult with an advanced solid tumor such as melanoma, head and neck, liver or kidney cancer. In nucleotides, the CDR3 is TGCGCCAGCAGCCAAGACCGGGGGGCGGCCAAAAACATTCAGTACTTC. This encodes CASSQDRGAAKNIQYF.